These 30 T cell receptor beta chains came from one sample sequenced in a study of cytomegalovirus exposure and HLA in healthy donors. Assay used: immunoSEQ multiplex PCR; TCRdb lists only in-frame clones, some missing. The data show 100,000 to 150,000 clones, with about 88% seen just once and more than 1% held by the top ten. The sequenced sample was PBMCs. These receptors all come from a woman aged 18-29 years in good health and CMV-seronegative.

V and J are TRBV7-9 and TRBJ1-3; 11 nucleotides match TRBD1. CDR1 is SEHNR and CDR2 is FQNEAQ in the germline V gene (reference sequence). Unmatched junction bases numbered 15, after V lost 7 bases and J lost 4 bases. The CDR3 consists of 18 residues. In nucleotides, the CDR3 is TGTGCCAGCATTCCCGGGACAGGGGGACCACTTCCGGGAAACACCATATATTTT. Translated, it gives CASIPGTGGPLPGNTIYF.

The chain recombines TRBV11-2 with TRBJ1-5; tentative D call: TRBD1 (5 bases). The germline V and J ends were trimmed by 8 bases and 6 bases, with 17 bases remaining between them. The CDR3 spans 14 residues. Germline CDR1 reads SGHAT; CDR2 reads FQNNGV. CDR3: CASAVWGGGQPQHF. In DNA form, the CDR3 reads TGTGCCAGCGCCGTTTGGGGGGGTGGTCAGCCCCAGCATTTT.

CDR3 amino acids: CASRTGTAGTEAFF. Here the CDR3 DNA reads TGTGCCAGCAGGACCGGGACTGCGGGGACTGAAGCTTTCTTT. The J gene is TRBJ1-1, the V gene TRBV28; D may be TRBD1 (5 bases). Trimming shortened V by 6 bases and J by 5 bases, and 16 bases separated the two germline ends. There are 14 residues in the CDR3. The germline gives CDR1 MDHEN, CDR2 SYDVKM.

The CDR3 loop is CTSSYRLAGITDTQYF. The CDR3 bases are TGCACCAGCAGCTATAGACTAGCGGGGATCACAGATACGCAGTATTTT. The chain combines TRBV1 with TRBJ2-3; no DNA check was done on the table's D call, TRBD2. TRBV1 is marked as a pseudogene. This CDR3 region has 16 residues.

This chain links TRBV19 with TRBJ1-5, with D possibly being TRBD1 (5 bases). The germline V and J ends were trimmed by 3 bases and 7 bases, with 19 bases remaining between them. The germline CDR1 and CDR2 sequences are LNHDA and SQIVND (reference sequence). This CDR3 is built from 16 residues. In DNA form, the CDR3 reads TGTGCCAGTAGTATGCTCGCCGGGGGGAAAGGACAGCCCCAGCATTTT. Translated: CASSMLAGGKGQPQHF.

The chain recombines TRBV7-9 with TRBJ2-7, with 7 bases matching TRBD1. The germline V gene has CDR1 SEHNR and CDR2 FQNEAQ (reference sequence). V was pared by 3 bases and J by 3 bases, with 8 bases of the junction left unmatched. This CDR3 spans 15 amino acids. CDR3 DNA sequence: TGTGCCAGCAGCTTTGAAGCAGGGGGAAACTACGAGCAGTACTTC. Translating gives CASSFEAGGNYEQYF.

J is TRBJ1-2 and V is TRBV6-1; 9 bases map to TRBD1. The CDR3 totals 13 residues. With V trimmed by 6 bases and J by 4 bases, 3 bases remained unmatched. CDR1 and CDR2 from the germline V gene are MNHNS and SASEGT. The chain's CDR3 is CASSYRGLYGYTF. The CDR3 bases are TGTGCCAGCAGCTACAGGGGGCTCTATGGCTACACCTTC.

This rearrangement joins TRBV7-2 to TRBJ1-4; possibly TRBD1 for D (5 bases). V was pared by 6 bases and J by 0 bases, with 14 bases between. The CDR3 spans 16 residues. Germline V gene lookup returns CDR1 SGHTA and CDR2 FQGNSA. The CDR3 here is CASRVTAYATNEKLFF. Here the CDR3 DNA reads TGTGCCAGCAGGGTGACAGCGTACGCAACTAATGAAAAACTGTTTTTT.

DNA of the CDR3: TGTGCCAGCAGACTAAGACAGGGGATGGTGAACACTGAAGCTTTCTTT. Translating it yields CASRLRQGMVNTEAFF. V and J are TRBV7-9 and TRBJ1-1; 8 nucleotides agree with TRBD1. V lost 6 bases and J lost 0; bases outside the gene matches: 9. The CDR3 is made up of 16 amino acids. Germline V gene lookup returns CDR1 SEHNR and CDR2 FQNEAQ (reference sequence).

Only one count was recorded for this clone. The chain has TRBV6-5 and TRBJ1-2, with D uncertain. Trimming took 0 bases from V and 4 from J, leaving 12 bases between them. Looked up from germline, CDR1 is MNHEY and CDR2 is SVGAGI. The CDR3 loop spans 15 amino acids. Here the CDR3 reads CASSYSLGMGYGYTF. CDR3 coding DNA: TGTGCCAGCAGTTACTCGCTAGGCATGGGCTATGGCTACACCTTC.

The J gene is TRBJ1-1, the V gene TRBV27; no definite D call. Germline-derived CDR1 and CDR2 are MNHEY and SMNVEV (reference sequence). The CDR3 totals 13 residues. V was cut by 1 base and J by 7 bases, with 10 bases left in between. The CDR3 region has the DNA TGTGCCAGCAGTTTATTTAGAGGCGTTGAAGCTTTCTTT. This codes for CASSLFRGVEAFF.

The gene calls are TRBV18 and TRBJ2-3; 7 bases are a match to TRBD1. The CDR3 extends over 18 amino acids. Germline V gives CDR1 KGHSH, CDR2 LQKENI. Trimming at V came to 3 bases and at J to 0 bases, leaving 12 bases not matched to a gene. The CDR3 protein is CASSPSAGGIPSTDTQYF. CDR3 nucleotide sequence: TGTGCCAGCTCACCCTCGGCAGGGGGTATCCCTAGCACAGATACGCAGTATTTT.

This clone was seen a few times. This chain uses TRBV6-5 with TRBJ1-5, with D hard to call. Germline CDR1 is MNHEY and CDR2 is SVGAGI. This CDR3 region has 13 residues. The germline V and J ends were trimmed by 0 bases and 6 bases, with 6 bases remaining between them. CDR3 amino acids: CASSYSFRQPQHF. The CDR3 DNA is TGTGCCAGCAGTTACTCGTTTCGTCAGCCCCAGCATTTT.

The gene calls are TRBV6-5 and TRBJ1-1; tentative D call: TRBD1 (6 bases). The CDR3 consists of 13 residues. Trimming took off 6 bases at V and 6 bases at J, with 14 bases between the two ends. Looked up from germline, CDR1 is MNHEY and CDR2 is SVGAGI. The CDR3 reads CASSRGAAAEAFF. The DNA for the CDR3 is TGTGCCAGCAGCCGGGGGGCGGCGGCTGAAGCTTTCTTT.

A note on this clone: One end of the junction is discordant with germline, which a read error may explain. The chain employs TRBV5-1 and TRBJ2-7; 11 bases are shared with TRBD2. The CDR3 has 16 amino acids. The germline CDR1 and CDR2 sequences are SGHRS and YFSETQ. The CDR3 is CASTLTSGILNYEQYF. CDR3 DNA: TGCGCCAGCACCTTGACTAGCGGGATACTAAACTACGAGCAGTACTTC.

The chain joins TRBV27 to TRBJ1-1, with 10 bases identical to TRBD1. Germline lookup yields CDR1 MNHEY and CDR2 SMNVEV (reference sequence). The trim removed 7 bases at V and 5 bases at J, leaving 10 bases unmatched. CDR3 length equals 15 residues. The DNA for the CDR3 is TGTGCCAGCACCGACAGGGGGCTAGGCGGGACTGAAGCTTTCTTT. Translating gives CASTDRGLGGTEAFF.

The J gene is TRBJ2-4, the V gene TRBV12-2; the table's D call, TRBD1, has no DNA check behind it. TRBV12-2 has pseudogene status. This CDR3 spans 14 amino acids. The CDR3 sequence: CASRPRTPGNIQYF. The CDR3 nucleotides are TGTGCAAGTCGTCCTCGAACCCCAGGGAACATTCAGTACTTC.

The rearrangement links TRBV7-9 to TRBJ1-6, with D tentatively TRBD1 (5 bases). Germline CDR1 reads SEHNR; CDR2 reads FQNEAQ (reference sequence). CDR3 size: 15 residues. Trimming took 5 bases from V and 8 from J, leaving 16 bases between them. The CDR3 bases are TGTGCCAGCAGCCAAGCAAGGGACTTTCATTCACCCCTCCACTTT. Translation gives CASSQARDFHSPLHF.

This rearrangement joins TRBV4-1 to TRBJ1-6, with TRBD1 as a possible D gene (6 bases). The CDR3 sequence is 15 residues long. Germline values: CDR1 MGHRA, CDR2 YSYEKL. The V and J ends lost 7 bases and 10 bases respectively, with 20 bases between them. CDR3 region: CASTGWAGDSSPLHF. In nucleotides, the CDR3 is TGCGCCAGCACCGGTTGGGCAGGGGATTCATCACCCCTCCACTTT.

The V and J genes are TRBV4-1 and TRBJ1-3, with D perhaps TRBD1 (6 bases). Trimming shortened V by 5 bases and J by 0 bases, and 11 bases separated the two germline ends. This CDR3 is 15 amino acids long. CDR1 is MGHRA and CDR2 is YSYEKL in the germline V gene. The CDR3 sequence: CASSYQGNSGNTIYF. CDR3 DNA sequence: TGCGCCAGCAGCTACCAGGGGAACTCTGGAAACACCATATATTTT.

The chain combines TRBV6-1 with TRBJ1-4, with 8 positions matching TRBD1. The germline V gene encodes CDR1 MNHNS and CDR2 SASEGT. There are 15 residues in the CDR3. The V and J ends lost 0 bases and 7 bases, in that order; junction bases with no gene match: 4. The CDR3: CASSEAPGGFEKLFF. DNA for the CDR3: TGTGCCAGCAGTGAAGCCCCAGGGGGCTTTGAAAAACTGTTTTTT.

The CDR3 reads CASRAGRGEMLNEQFF. DNA for the CDR3: TGCGCCAGCAGAGCAGGTCGGGGTGAGATGCTGAATGAGCAGTTCTTC. The V gene is TRBV4-1, the J gene TRBJ2-1; a possible D gene is TRBD2 (5 bases). Germline CDR1 MGHRA, CDR2 YSYEKL. This CDR3 region has 16 residues. Trimming took off 6 bases at V and 7 bases at J, with 22 bases between the two ends.

The rearrangement links TRBV15 to TRBJ1-1; 8 nucleotides align to TRBD1. The trim removed 3 bases at V and 8 bases at J, leaving 8 bases unmatched. The CDR3 is 14 residues long. Germline V gene data show CDR1 as LNHNV and CDR2 as YYDKDF (reference sequence). Here the CDR3 reads CATSRDDRGQEAFF. The DNA of the CDR3 is TGTGCCACCAGCAGGGATGACAGGGGACAGGAAGCTTTCTTT.

The chain uses TRBV25-1 and TRBJ1-4; TRBD1 is a possible D gene (5 bases). CDR1 MGHDK and CDR2 SYGVNS come from the germline V gene. This CDR3 has 14 residues. V lost 2 bases to trimming and J lost 12 bases, with 16 bases between them. Here the CDR3 DNA reads TGTGCCAGCAGTGAAGGATATTGGGGGGGGGAACTGTTTTTT. It yields the protein CASSEGYWGGELFF.

V is TRBV7-9 and J is TRBJ2-3, with 7 bases that match TRBD1. Germline CDR1 SEHNR, CDR2 FQNEAQ (reference sequence). The V segment lost 6 bases and the J segment 5 bases; nucleotides outside the gene matches: 5. The CDR3 has 13 residues. The chain's CDR3 is CASSKTGVDTQYF. DNA for the CDR3: TGTGCCAGCAGTAAAACAGGGGTAGATACGCAGTATTTT.

The chain joins TRBV7-2 to TRBJ1-3; D not certain. V was cut by 1 base and J by 4 bases, with 5 bases left in between. Germline CDR1 and CDR2: SGHTA and FQGNSA. The CDR3 has 13 amino acids. The CDR3 DNA reads as TGTGCCAGCAGCTTAGGCAGGGGAAACACCATATATTTT. Translated: CASSLGRGNTIYF.

The chain recombines TRBV5-1 with TRBJ1-2; D is perhaps TRBD1 (5 bases). The CDR3 is 14 residues long. CDR1 and CDR2 (germline): SGHRS, YFSETQ. V lost 4 bases and J lost 6, with 16 bases in between. CDR3 sequence (DNA): TGCGCCAGCAGCCAGGGCGGGACGGGACATGGCTACACCTTC. Translation gives CASSQGGTGHGYTF.

This clone has a single count. The chain carries TRBV10-2 and TRBJ2-3, with 8 bases that match TRBD2. Germline V gene sequence: CDR1 WSHSY, CDR2 SAAADI. There are 14 residues in the CDR3. V gave up 3 bases and J gave up 1 base; unmatched junction bases: 0. The CDR3 DNA reads as TGCGCCAGCAGTGAAGCGGGGGGCACAGATACGCAGTATTTT. This sequence encodes CASSEAGGTDTQYF.

The chain couples TRBV12-5 to TRBJ2-3; 8 nucleotides match TRBD2. V lost 5 bases, J lost 5 bases, and 6 bases stayed unmatched. The CDR3 sequence is 14 residues long. Per germline, CDR1 LGHNT and CDR2 FRNRAP. CDR3 region: CASGAAGGGDTQYF. The CDR3 DNA sequence: TGTGCTAGTGGTGCCGCGGGGGGCGGAGATACGCAGTATTTT.

The chain employs TRBV15 and TRBJ2-3, with 7 bases that match TRBD2. After removal of 1 base from V and 0 bases from J, the junction contained 4 bases not matched to a gene. Germline V lookup: CDR1 LNHNV, CDR2 YYDKDF (reference sequence). This CDR3 comprises 16 residues. The CDR3 region is CATSRVRGSSTDTQYF. The CDR3 DNA is TGTGCCACCAGCAGAGTGCGGGGGAGTAGCACAGATACGCAGTATTTT.